This TCR beta chain came from a study of T-cell reconstitution after alpha-beta-depleted transplantation in children. The TCRbeta library was prepared with unique molecular identifiers. TCRdb re-derived calls from the PCR reads in MiXCR, one entry per CDR3 protein. The repertoire holds 150,000 to 200,000 distinct CDR3 sequences, with approximately 12% as singletons. The V segment lost 1 base and the J segment 4 bases; nucleotides outside the gene matches: 3. CDR3 length equals 14 residues. The V gene's germline CDR1 is SGHRS and CDR2 YFSETQ. Study-wide results and limits: Approximately two months post-transplant, alpha-beta T cells reportedly originated from several hundred expanded graft clones.

This clonotype came up a few times. The antigen is undetermined. The rearrangement uses TRBV5-1 and TRBJ1-1; 8 bases agree with TRBD1. The clonotype was recovered from a boy between 2 and 10 years old with acute myeloid leukemia, due to receive a stem cell transplant. The input for sequencing was PBMCs, taken before TCRalphabeta/CD19-depleted stem cell transplant. The CDR3 DNA follows: TGCGCCAGCAGCTTGCAACAGGGGGGCACTGAAGCTTTCTTT. The encoded protein is CASSLQQGGTEAFF.